A selection of T cell receptor beta chains follows, all from one sample in a study of T-cell memory formation after mild COVID-19. TCRdb processed the 5' RACE reads anew with MiXCR; each CDR3 protein has one entry. The sample records some 97,000 distinct CDR3 sequences, around 10% being singletons. The sequenced sample consisted of PBMCs or a T cell subset sorted from them (not recorded which). Source of these receptors: a man aged 18 to 29 who had mild COVID-19 (a few samples of this study predate the infection). Cell type and time point are not known. The CDR3 runs from the conserved cysteine through the conserved F or W. The D gene is left open where the match is weak. Only part of the rows carry a size: once, few, many, or a class if the clone is expanded.

>-|TRBJ1-2|12|TRBV12-3/TRBV12-4|once
CASREGHYGYTF
TGTGCCAGCAGAGAGGGGCACTATGGCTACACCTTC
>TRBD2|TRBJ2-1|16|TRBV4-3|-
CASSQDPGGLGNEQFF
TGCGCCAGCAGCCAAGATCCGGGGGGGCTGGGCAATGAGCAGTTCTTC
>-|TRBJ1-6|14|TRBV7-6|few
CASSPEGYNSPLHF
TGTGCCAGCAGCCCAGAGGGGTATAATTCACCCCTCCACTTT
>TRBD1|TRBJ2-2|16|TRBV5-1|few
CASSLGTGADTGELFF
TGCGCCAGCAGCTTGGGTACAGGGGCGGACACCGGGGAGCTGTTTTTT
>-|TRBJ2-7|13|TRBV7-9|-
CASSPGLLYEQYF
TGTGCCAGCAGCCCCGGACTACTCTACGAGCAGTACTTC
>-|TRBJ1-3|18|TRBV21-1|-
CASSFRDREEGSGNTIYF
TGTGCCAGCAGCTTCCGGGACAGGGAGGAAGGGTCTGGAAACACCATATATTTT
>TRBD1|TRBJ2-1|15|TRBV27|few
CASSLTGGGANEQFF
TGTGCCAGCAGCCTCACAGGGGGCGGTGCGAATGAGCAGTTCTTC
>-|TRBJ1-1|10|TRBV4-1|few
CASSQDSKVF
TGCGCCAGCAGCCAAGATTCTAAGGTCTTT
>-|TRBJ2-1|15|TRBV7-7|many
CASSLNLNSYNEQFF
TGTGCTAGCAGCTTAAACCTAAACTCCTACAATGAGCAGTTCTTC
>TRBD1|TRBJ1-2|15|TRBV4-1|-
CASSQITGVDYGYTF
TGCGCCAGCAGCCAAATCACAGGGGTCGACTATGGCTACACCTTC
>TRBD1|TRBJ2-6|17|TRBV7-9|-
CASSARQGTGGANVLTF
TGTGCCAGCAGCGCCCGACAGGGGACAGGGGGGGCCAACGTCCTGACTTTC
>-|TRBJ2-2|14|TRBV9|-
CASSVGGRTGELFF
TGTGCCAGCAGCGTAGGGGGGCGGACCGGGGAGCTGTTTTTT
>-|TRBJ2-5|13|TRBV6-5|few
CASSWGWWETQYF
TGTGCCAGCAGTTGGGGGTGGTGGGAGACCCAGTACTTC
>-|TRBJ2-5|14|TRBV27|-
CASSLSGSRETQYF
TGTGCCAGCAGTTTATCCGGCTCCCGGGAGACCCAGTACTTC
>-|TRBJ2-2|13|TRBV7-9|few
CASSLINTGELFF
TGTGCCAGCAGCTTAATAAACACCGGGGAGCTGTTTTTT
>-|TRBJ2-1|13|TRBV5-1|few
CASSLTGFNEQFF
TGCGCCAGCAGTCTTACAGGGTTTAATGAGCAGTTCTTC
>TRBD1|TRBJ2-1|14|TRBV20-1|few
CSAPDRISYNEQFF
TGCAGTGCGCCGGACAGGATCTCCTACAATGAGCAGTTCTTC
>-|TRBJ2-5|12|TRBV29-1|many
CSVSTGQETQYF
TGCAGCGTTTCGACTGGACAAGAGACCCAGTACTTC
>TRBD1|TRBJ2-2|15|TRBV6-4|-
CASRPTGWDTGELFF
TGTGCCAGCAGGCCGACAGGGTGGGACACCGGGGAGCTGTTTTTT
>-|TRBJ1-1|13|TRBV6-5|-
CASSLRENTEAFF
TGTGCCAGCAGTCTTCGAGAGAACACTGAAGCTTTCTTT
>TRBD2|TRBJ2-1|15|TRBV20-1|-
CSATGLAPSYNEQFF
TGCAGTGCTACAGGACTAGCCCCATCCTACAATGAGCAGTTCTTC
>-|TRBJ1-6|16|TRBV2|-
CASIQLVGSYNSPLHF
TGTGCCAGCATTCAGCTCGTTGGCTCCTATAATTCACCCCTCCACTTT
>-|TRBJ1-2|13|TRBV20-1|many
CSASSTVNYGYTF
TGCAGTGCTAGTTCTACAGTTAACTATGGCTACACCTTC
>-|TRBJ2-7|14|TRBV5-6|-
CASSLGGPLNEQYF
TGTGCCAGCAGCTTAGGAGGGCCACTCAACGAGCAGTACTTC
>TRBD1|TRBJ2-3|13|TRBV23-1|many
CASSQDRADTQYF
TGCGCCAGCAGTCAGGACAGGGCAGATACGCAGTATTTT
>-|TRBJ1-1|10|TRBV12-5|few
CASGLPEAFF
TGTGCTAGTGGTTTACCGGAAGCTTTCTTT
>-|TRBJ1-1|12|TRBV20-1|-
CSGLEALTEAFF
TGCAGTGGGTTGGAGGCCCTGACTGAAGCTTTCTTT
>-|TRBJ1-1|11|TRBV11-2|many
CASSIDNETFF
TGTGCCAGCAGCATCGACAATGAAACTTTCTTT
>-|TRBJ1-1|16|TRBV28|-
CASVPWATTMNTEAFF
TGTGCCAGCGTCCCGTGGGCTACGACCATGAACACTGAAGCTTTCTTT
>TRBD2|TRBJ2-1|16|TRBV7-9|many
CASSSFAAGGTNEQFF
TGTGCCAGCAGCTCCTTTGCAGCGGGGGGGACGAATGAGCAGTTCTTC
>TRBD1|TRBJ2-1|14|TRBV20-1|few
CSAPGTGGINEQFF
TGCAGTGCTCCCGGGACAGGGGGCATCAATGAGCAGTTCTTC
>TRBD2|TRBJ2-1|15|TRBV12-3/TRBV12-4|many
CASNHGSGNYNEQFF
TGTGCCAGCAATCACGGCAGCGGGAACTACAATGAGCAGTTCTTC
>-|TRBJ2-3|10|TRBV7-9|-
CASRKDTQYF
TGTGCCAGCAGGAAAGATACGCAGTATTTT
>-|TRBJ2-7|15|TRBV9|few
CASSALADYSYEQYF
TGTGCCAGCAGCGCCTTAGCGGATTACTCCTACGAGCAGTACTTC
>-|TRBJ2-1|13|TRBV20-1|few
CSARPGLGNEQFF
TGCAGTGCTCGTCCGGGGCTCGGCAATGAGCAGTTCTTC
>-|TRBJ1-6|16|TRBV6-2/TRBV6-3|-
CASTNARDTKNSPLHF
TGTGCCAGCACCAACGCGCGTGACACAAAGAATTCACCCCTCCACTTT
>TRBD1|TRBJ2-1|16|TRBV11-2|few
CASSWEPGTGDNEQFF
TGTGCCAGCAGCTGGGAACCCGGGACAGGGGACAATGAGCAGTTCTTC
>-|TRBJ1-2|11|TRBV4-2|many
CASSQDSGYTF
TGTGCCAGCAGCCAAGATTCTGGCTACACCTTC